What follows is one T cell receptor beta chain and its context. Trimming removed 2 bases at V and 0 bases at J, with 11 bases between. The length of the CDR3 is 16 residues. Per the germline V gene, CDR1 is LNHDA and CDR2 is SQIVND (reference sequence). Data came from immunoSEQ multiplex PCR; TCRdb stores just in-frame clones and leaves some out. The sample has fewer than 20,000 clones, 80% to 90% seen once. Sorting of unstimulated PBMCs yielded separate CD3+CD4+ and CD3+CD8+ fractions. The sample belongs to a study of T cell clones after liver transplantation. Study in general: Without induction therapy, subjects received standard immunosuppression until 12-24 months post-transplant.

The rearrangement uses TRBV19 and TRBJ1-5; D remains unclear. This specimen consisted of CD8+ T cells from blood, obtained 45 to 46 months after liver transplant. The sequence derives from a human patient who received a liver transplant. Some T cells may be supplied by the graft donor. This CDR3 is CASSISLTYSNQPQHF. For the CDR3, the DNA is TGTGCCAGTAGTATAAGCCTTACCTATAGCAATCAGCCCCAGCATTTT.